One and the same sample provided the 11 T cell receptor beta chains below, sequenced in a study of blood T cell repertoires in COVID-19. Sequenced by immunoSEQ multiplex PCR; TCRdb stores in-frame clones only, minus some. The table has some 180,000 clones, around 86% seen once. The sample consisted of peripheral blood. These receptors came from a man aged 35-49 years with acute or convalescent COVID-19.

The J gene is TRBJ1-3, the V gene TRBV25-1, with a possible D match to TRBD1 (6 bases). This CDR3 comprises 15 residues. Germline V gene lookup returns CDR1 MGHDK and CDR2 SYGVNS. The V and J ends lost 1 base and 4 bases respectively, with 11 bases between them. The CDR3 is CASSELAGTGNTIYF. The CDR3 DNA reads as TGTGCCAGCAGTGAATTGGCAGGGACAGGAAACACCATATATTTT.

The chain carries TRBV5-1 and TRBJ1-1; D possibly corresponds to TRBD1 (5 bases). Looked up from germline, CDR1 is SGHRS and CDR2 is YFSETQ. Trimming removed 1 base from V and 4 bases from J, with 14 bases in between. The CDR3 totals 15 residues. CDR3 bases: TGCGCCAGCAGCTTGAGTGGCGGGGCGATCACTGAAGCTTTCTTT. It specifies CASSLSGGAITEAFF.

This chain joins TRBV2 and TRBJ1-4; D is perhaps TRBD1 (5 bases). This CDR3 contains 13 residues. Trimming cost V 5 bases and J 7 bases, with 11 bases left between them. Germline values: CDR1 SNHLY, CDR2 FYNNEI. CDR3 nucleotide sequence: TGTGCCAGCAGTCGGGACTACTCTGAAAAACTGTTTTTT. Amino acids: CASSRDYSEKLFF.

The chain combines TRBV5-3 with TRBJ2-3, with 16 positions matching TRBD2. TRBV5-3 is recorded as an ORF, its role being uncertain. The CDR3 totals 19 residues. The V gene end was trimmed by 4 bases and the J gene end by 3 bases; junction bases not matched to a gene: 11. CDR3 nucleotides: TGTGCCAGAAGCCGGGACGGGACTAGCGGGGGGGAGGTAACAGATACGCAGTATTTT. This codes for CARSRDGTSGGEVTDTQYF.

This chain links TRBV10-3 with TRBJ1-2, with 8 bases that match TRBD1. The CDR3 consists of 17 residues. V was pared by 3 bases and J by 4 bases, with 13 bases of the junction left unmatched. Germline values: CDR1 ENHRY, CDR2 SYGVKD. The CDR3 protein is CAISDPTSTGEAYGYTF. The CDR3 region has the DNA TGTGCCATCAGTGACCCAACCTCGACAGGGGAGGCCTATGGCTACACCTTC.

In nucleotides, the CDR3 is TGTGCCAGTAGTCCTTGGACAGGGACGGGGTCCTACGAGCAGTACTTC. It encodes CASSPWTGTGSYEQYF. This chain connects TRBV19 to TRBJ2-7; 8 bases line up with TRBD1. The CDR3 runs 16 residues. J was trimmed by 1 base and V by 5 bases; bases with no gene match: 10. Germline V gene data show CDR1 as LNHDA and CDR2 as SQIVND (reference sequence).

The chain is built from TRBV18 and TRBJ1-2; 8 nucleotides line up with TRBD1. V lost 3 bases and J lost 6; bases outside the gene matches: 6. This CDR3 contains 14 residues. Germline CDR1 KGHSH, CDR2 LQKENI. CDR3 sequence (DNA): TGTGCCAGCTCACCCCAGGGACAGGCAAATGGCTACACCTTC. Its translation: CASSPQGQANGYTF.

The sample holds a few counts of this clone. This sequence joins TRBV9 and TRBJ1-1; D remains unclear. V lost 4 bases, J lost 4 bases, and 14 bases lay in between. The CDR3 covers 14 residues. Germline CDR1 reads SGDLS; CDR2 reads YYNGEE. The CDR3 DNA reads TGTGCCAGCAGCCTAACCCCGCGGCCCACTGAAGCTTTCTTT. This codes for CASSLTPRPTEAFF.

This clone was detected a few times. The rearrangement joins TRBV19 to TRBJ1-2; the D is unclear. This CDR3 comprises 17 residues. V lost 5 bases and J 0 bases, leaving 19 bases between the germline ends. Germline assignment: CDR1 LNHDA and CDR2 SQIVND (reference sequence). Here the CDR3 reads CASSAFQEAVSNYGYTF. The CDR3 DNA sequence: TGTGCCAGTAGTGCGTTTCAGGAAGCTGTTTCTAACTATGGCTACACCTTC.

J is TRBJ1-6 and V is TRBV5-4; perhaps TRBD1 as D (5 bases). The CDR3 sequence is 14 residues long. Looked up from germline, CDR1 is SGHNT and CDR2 is YYREEE (reference sequence). Trimming shortened V by 2 bases and J by 12 bases, and 15 bases separated the two germline ends. CDR3 amino acids: CASSFGGAGEPLHF. CDR3 DNA: TGTGCCAGCAGCTTCGGCGGGGCCGGGGAACCCCTCCACTTT.

V gene TRBV19 combines with J gene TRBJ1-1; D is possibly TRBD1 (6 bases). The germline V and J ends were trimmed by 3 bases and 1 base, with 9 bases remaining between them. This CDR3 spans 14 amino acids. Germline lookup yields CDR1 LNHDA and CDR2 SQIVND (reference sequence). In DNA, the CDR3 is TGTGCCAGTAGTATTGGACAGCCGAACACTGAAGCTTTCTTT. Its protein product is CASSIGQPNTEAFF.